This TCR beta chain appears in the sequencing data of a study of blood T cell repertoires in COVID-19. The CDR3 consists of 15 residues. The V end lost 6 bases, the J end lost 6 bases, and 20 bases lay between the germline ends. Germline CDR1 reads LNHDA; CDR2 reads SQIVND (reference sequence). Residents of 24 US areas, aged about 18 to 95 years, made up the participants. Original processing notes: From reference gene primer amplification, estimates of nucleated cell counts were derived. Profiling relied on immunoSEQ multiplex PCR, and the TCRdb table lists in-frame clones only, not all of them. V and J calls and clone size are as listed in that table; D and trimming were resolved from the DNA. Found here are around 300,000 clones, about 89% of them singletons; the top ten hold 1.5% to 2%.

This TCR was sampled from a woman aged 35 to 49 who had recovered from COVID-19. Sequencing was carried out using PBMCs or T cells enriched from blood (not recorded which). This sequence joins TRBV19 and TRBJ1-1; D gene ambiguous. CDR3: CASRMVGGLLAEAFF. In DNA, the CDR3 is TGTGCCAGTAGGATGGTGGGAGGGTTGTTGGCTGAAGCTTTCTTT.